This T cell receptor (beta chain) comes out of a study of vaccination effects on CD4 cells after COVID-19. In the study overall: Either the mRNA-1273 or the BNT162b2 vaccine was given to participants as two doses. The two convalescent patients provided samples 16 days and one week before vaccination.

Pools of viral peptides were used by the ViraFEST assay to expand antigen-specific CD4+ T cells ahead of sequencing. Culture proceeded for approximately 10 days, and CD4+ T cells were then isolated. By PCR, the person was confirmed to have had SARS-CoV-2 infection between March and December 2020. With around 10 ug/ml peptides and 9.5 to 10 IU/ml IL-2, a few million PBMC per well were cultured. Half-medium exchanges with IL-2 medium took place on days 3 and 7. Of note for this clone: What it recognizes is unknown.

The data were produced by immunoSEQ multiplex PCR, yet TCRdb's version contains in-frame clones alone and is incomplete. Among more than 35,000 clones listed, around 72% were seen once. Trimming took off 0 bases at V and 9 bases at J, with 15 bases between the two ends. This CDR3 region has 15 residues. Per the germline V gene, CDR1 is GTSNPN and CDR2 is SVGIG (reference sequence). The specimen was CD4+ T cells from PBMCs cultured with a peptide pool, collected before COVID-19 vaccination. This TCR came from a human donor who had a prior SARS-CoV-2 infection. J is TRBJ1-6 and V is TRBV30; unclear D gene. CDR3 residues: CAWSVLRGRASPLHF. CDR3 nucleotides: TGTGCCTGGAGTGTACTGCGAGGGAGGGCTTCACCCCTCCACTTT.